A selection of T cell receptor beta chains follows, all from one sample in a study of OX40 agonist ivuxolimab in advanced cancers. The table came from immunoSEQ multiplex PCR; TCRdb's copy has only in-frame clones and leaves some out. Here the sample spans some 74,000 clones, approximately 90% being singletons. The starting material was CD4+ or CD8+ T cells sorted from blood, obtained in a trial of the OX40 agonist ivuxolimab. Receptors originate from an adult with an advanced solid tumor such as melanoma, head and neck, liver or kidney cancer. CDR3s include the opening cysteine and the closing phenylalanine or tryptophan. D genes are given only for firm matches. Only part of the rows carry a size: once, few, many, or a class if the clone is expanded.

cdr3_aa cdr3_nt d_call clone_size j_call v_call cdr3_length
CASRTGTGAFYTF TGTGCCAGCAGAACCGGGACCGGCGCGTTCTACACCTTC - - TRBJ1-2 TRBV6-5 13
CASSQAGGREKLFF TGCGCCAGCAGCCAAGCAGGGGGCCGGGAAAAACTGTTTTTT TRBD1 - TRBJ1-4 TRBV4-3 14
CASTPSYAEAFF TGTGCCAGCACCCCCAGCTACGCTGAAGCTTTCTTT - - TRBJ1-1 TRBV28 12
CASSAGTTNNEQFF TGTGCCAGCAGCGCCGGGACTACCAACAATGAGCAGTTCTTC TRBD2 - TRBJ2-1 TRBV7-2 14
CASSYSGIEPQHF TGTGCCAGCAGTTACTCGGGCATAGAGCCCCAGCATTTT - once TRBJ1-5 TRBV6-6 13
CASSLVLAGINEQFF TGTGCCAGCAGCTTAGTGCTAGCGGGCATAAATGAGCAGTTCTTC TRBD2 - TRBJ2-1 TRBV11-1 15
CASKASGRGRETQYF TGTGCCAGCAAGGCTAGCGGGAGGGGTAGAGAGACCCAGTACTTC TRBD2 - TRBJ2-5 TRBV4-2 15
CASSPSGQGGAYEQYF TGTGCCAGCTCACCATCCGGGCAGGGAGGTGCCTACGAGCAGTACTTC - once TRBJ2-7 TRBV18 16
CASSLGTIPDTQYF TGTGCCAGCAGCTTAGGGACTATCCCAGATACGCAGTATTTT - few TRBJ2-3 TRBV7-2 14
CASSPDRLNTEAFF TGTGCCAGCAGTCCCGACAGGCTGAACACTGAAGCTTTCTTT - - TRBJ1-1 TRBV6-5 14
CASSRGGTNEKLFF TGCGCCAGCAGCAGGGGTGGGACTAATGAAAAACTGTTTTTT - - TRBJ1-4 TRBV4-1 14
CASAVGELFF TGTGCCAGCGCCGTCGGGGAGCTGTTTTTT - - TRBJ2-2 TRBV7-2 10
CASSFKGTTNEKLFF TGTGCCAGCAGCTTTAAGGGGACAACTAATGAAAAACTGTTTTTT - - TRBJ1-4 TRBV5-4 15
CASRADRGTKPQHF TGTGCCAGCAGGGCCGACAGGGGTACAAAGCCCCAGCATTTT TRBD1 - TRBJ1-5 TRBV28 14
CASIRSHSGGYSNQPQHF TGTGCCAGCATAAGGAGCCACTCTGGGGGTTATAGCAATCAGCCCCAGCATTTT - - TRBJ1-5 TRBV28 18
CASSQDYQRSEKLFF TGTGCCAGCAGCCAAGATTATCAGAGGAGTGAAAAACTGTTTTTT - - TRBJ1-4 TRBV4-2 15